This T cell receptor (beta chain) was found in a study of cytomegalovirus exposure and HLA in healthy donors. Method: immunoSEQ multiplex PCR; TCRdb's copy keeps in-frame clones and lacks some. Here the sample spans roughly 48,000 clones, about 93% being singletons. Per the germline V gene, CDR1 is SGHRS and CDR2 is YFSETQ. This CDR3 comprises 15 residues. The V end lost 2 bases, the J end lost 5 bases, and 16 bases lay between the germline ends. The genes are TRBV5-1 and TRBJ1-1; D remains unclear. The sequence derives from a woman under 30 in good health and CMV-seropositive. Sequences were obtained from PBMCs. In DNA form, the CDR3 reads TGCGCCAGCAGCTTTGAAGTCCCTTCGAGTACTGAAGCTTTCTTT. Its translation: CASSFEVPSSTEAFF.